The T cell receptor beta chain under discussion was sequenced for a study of technical replicates of blood from several donors. Method: immunoSEQ multiplex PCR; TCRdb's copy keeps in-frame clones and lacks some. In the table there are about 73,000 clones, around 93% of which are singletons. With V trimmed by 5 bases and J by 5 bases, 13 bases remained unmatched. The CDR3 totals 18 residues. In germline, CDR1 is SGHAT, CDR2 FQNNGV. The specimen was T cells isolated from PBMCs. The clonotype originates from a human donor in good health. The chain has TRBV11-2 and TRBJ2-3; 13 bases agree with TRBD2. CDR3 region: CASSPGTSGVLREDTQYF. In DNA form, the CDR3 reads TGTGCCAGCAGCCCGGGGACTAGCGGGGTCCTGCGGGAAGATACGCAGTATTTT.